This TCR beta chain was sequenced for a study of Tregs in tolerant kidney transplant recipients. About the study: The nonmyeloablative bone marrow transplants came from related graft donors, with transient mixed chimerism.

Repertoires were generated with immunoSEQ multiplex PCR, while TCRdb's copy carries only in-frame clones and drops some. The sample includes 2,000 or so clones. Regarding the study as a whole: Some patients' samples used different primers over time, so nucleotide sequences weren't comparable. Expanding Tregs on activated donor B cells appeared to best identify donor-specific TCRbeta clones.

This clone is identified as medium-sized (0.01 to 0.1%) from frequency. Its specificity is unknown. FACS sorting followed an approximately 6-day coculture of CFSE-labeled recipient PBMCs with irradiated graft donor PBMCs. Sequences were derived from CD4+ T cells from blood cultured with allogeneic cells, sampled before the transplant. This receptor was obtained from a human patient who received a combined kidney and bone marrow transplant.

Partial CDR3 DNA: TGCAGTGCTAGTAGTGGAGCGGGACTAAACACCGGGGAG. Translating it yields CSASSGAGLNTGE. The CDR3 as a whole reads CSASSGAGLNTGELFF. The genes are TRBV20-1 and TRBJ2-2; 7 bases match TRBD2. The read ends 3 residues early relative to the CDR3; the germline J gene fills the gap. This CDR3 contains 16 residues. V lost 3 bases, J lost 2 bases, and 9 bases stayed unmatched. Germline V gene sequence: CDR1 DFQATT, CDR2 SNEGSKA (reference sequence).